The 26 T cell receptor beta chains reported below all come from one sample, sequenced in a study of blood T cells in healthy people across ages. With a J-beta primer mix and a sample-barcoded 5' primer, a second PCR ran roughly 6 to 11 cycles. One entry per CDR3 protein results from TCRdb running MiXCR on the 5' RACE reads. The sample holds about 680,000 distinct CDR3 sequences, 49% seen once. The sample taken for sequencing was blood. The receptor source for this set is a woman in her sixties in good health.

Only a few counts were recorded for this clonotype. The chain uses TRBV4-3 and TRBJ1-2; D is ambiguous. Trimming cost V 3 bases and J 7 bases, with 15 bases left between them. Germline V gene data show CDR1 as LGHNA and CDR2 as YSLEER. CDR3 size: 14 residues. Written as DNA, the CDR3 is TGCGCCAGCAGCCAGCAGACCAGCCTGCTTGGCTACACCTTC. Translated, it gives CASSQQTSLLGYTF.

The J gene is TRBJ2-5, the V gene TRBV4-2, with TRBD2 matching over 9 bases. The CDR3 has 17 residues. Trimming removed 4 bases from V and 11 bases from J; junction bases left unmatched: 20. Germline V gene sequence: CDR1 LGHNA, CDR2 YNFKEQ. CDR3 sequence reads: CASSRSGGTSSDNEQYF. The CDR3 nucleotides are TGTGCCAGCAGCCGAAGTGGTGGGACTAGCAGCGACAATGAGCAGTACTTC.

There are a few counts of this clonotype. The chain joins TRBV5-1 to TRBJ2-6, with D perhaps TRBD1 (5 bases). CDR3 size: 16 residues. CDR1 SGHRS and CDR2 YFSETQ come from the germline V gene. Trimming removed 2 bases from V and 0 bases from J, with 9 bases in between. CDR3 in DNA: TGCGCCAGCAGCTTCGACAGACCCTCTGGGGCCAACGTCCTGACTTTC. Its protein product is CASSFDRPSGANVLTF.

The genes are TRBV27 and TRBJ2-7; D assignment may be TRBD1 or TRBD2 (6 bases each). The germline CDR1 and CDR2 sequences are MNHEY and SMNVEV (reference sequence). This CDR3 has 16 amino acids. V dropped 5 bases and J dropped 1 base, with 18 bases sitting between them. CDR3 coding DNA: TGTGCCAGCAGTGTAGAGGGGGGAGGTCGGTCCTACGAGCAGTACTTC. Its translation is CASSVEGGGRSYEQYF.

On this clonotype: A read error is the likely source, as a far larger clone sits one nucleotide away. V usage is TRBV7-7 and J usage is TRBJ2-5, with D perhaps TRBD1 (7 bases). Germline V gives CDR1 SSHAT, CDR2 FNYEAQ (reference sequence). The CDR3 contains 13 residues. This CDR3 is CASSLVQGGTQYF. The CDR3 nucleotides are TGTGCTAGCAGCTTAGTCCAGGGGGGGACCCAGTACTTC.

This clonotype has ten or more counts. The chain joins TRBV29-1 to TRBJ1-2; D might be TRBD1 (5 bases). Trimming removed 4 bases from V and 8 bases from J, with 17 bases in between. From germline, CDR1 is SQVTM and CDR2 ANQGSEA. The CDR3 runs 13 residues. The CDR3 loop is CSVVGLGGGGYTF. The CDR3 bases are TGCAGCGTTGTTGGTCTCGGGGGTGGCGGCTACACCTTC.

Many counts were recorded for this clonotype. The chain joins TRBV29-1 to TRBJ2-5; D gene uncertain. The CDR3 totals 13 residues. The V end lost 8 bases, the J end lost 3 bases, and 16 bases lay between the germline ends. The germline gives CDR1 SQVTM, CDR2 ANQGSEA. The CDR3 protein is CSLTRSREETQYF. The CDR3 region has the DNA TGCAGCCTAACTCGGTCTAGAGAAGAGACCCAGTACTTC.

A few counts support this clonotype. The chain couples TRBV24-1 to TRBJ2-1; 9 nucleotides agree with TRBD2. The J call is uncertain, as TRBJ2-7 better fits the DNA end. Germline V gene sequence: CDR1 KGHDR, CDR2 SFDVKD. The CDR3 length is 15 residues. In DNA form, the CDR3 reads TGTGCCACCAGCGGCGGGAGGGGCTCCTACAATGAGCAGTACTTC. It yields the protein CATSGGRGSYNEQYF.

The V and J genes are TRBV6-6 and TRBJ2-7, with a possible D match to TRBD2 (5 bases). There are 15 residues in the CDR3. Trimming removed 0 bases at V and 7 bases at J, with 16 bases between. Looked up from germline, CDR1 is MNHNY and CDR2 is SVGAGI (reference sequence). CDR3 coding DNA: TGTGCCAGCAGTTACTCGGACCCTAGTACGGGGGAGCAGTACTTC. It encodes CASSYSDPSTGEQYF.

Worth noting for this clonotype: A junction end diverges from the germline sequence, so it may reflect a read error. The chain carries TRBV4-3 and TRBJ2-1; the match to TRBD2 covers 13 bases. CDR1 and CDR2 (germline): LGHNA, YSLEER. This CDR3 has 16 residues. CDR3 amino acids: CASSQRTSGSCNGQFF. The CDR3 coding sequence is TGCGCCAGCAGCCAGCGGACTAGCGGGAGTTGCAATGGGCAGTTCTTC.

This clonotype was seen a few times. The J gene is TRBJ2-3, the V gene TRBV7-9; 9 positions match TRBD2. The length of the CDR3 is 15 residues. Per the germline V gene, CDR1 is SEHNR and CDR2 is FQNEAQ (reference sequence). Losses at the gene ends were 2 bases for V and 4 bases for J; bases not matched to a gene: 4. The CDR3 spells CASSLMTSGADTQYF. Written as DNA, the CDR3 is TGTGCCAGCAGCTTAATGACTAGCGGTGCAGATACGCAGTATTTT. The variable domain in full, with the rest retrieved from reference TRBV7-9 and TRBJ2-3, is DTGVSQNPRHKITKRGQNVTFRCDPISEHNRLYWYRQTLGQGPEFLTYFQNEAQLEKSRLLSDRFSAERPKGSFSTLEIQRTEQGDSAMYLCASSLMTSGADTQYFGPGTRLTVL.

The V gene is TRBV12-3 or TRBV12-4, the J gene TRBJ1-1; 7 nucleotides align to TRBD1. This CDR3 region has 17 residues. Trimming took 5 bases from V and 2 from J; bases not matched to a gene: 14. The CDR3 loop is CASSNRGGAGRNTEAFF. The CDR3 nucleotides are TGTGCCAGCAGTAACAGGGGAGGGGCAGGCCGAAACACTGAAGCTTTCTTT.

This rearrangement joins TRBV5-1 to TRBJ1-5; D not resolved. Trimming took off 0 bases at V and 7 bases at J, with 14 bases between the two ends. Germline V CDR1 and CDR2: SGHRS, YFSETQ. The CDR3 covers 15 residues. The CDR3 DNA is TGCGCCAGCAGCTTGGCAGGAGGAGTTGGACAGCCCCAGCATTTT. It specifies CASSLAGGVGQPQHF.

This clonotype was counted once. The chain is built from TRBV20-1 and TRBJ2-3; no firm D call. This CDR3 has 14 amino acids. V lost 6 bases and J 2 bases, leaving 15 bases between the germline ends. Per the germline V gene, CDR1 is DFQATT and CDR2 is SNEGSKA (reference sequence). CDR3 sequence: CSAYRRAATDTQYF. CDR3 in DNA: TGCAGTGCCTACCGGCGTGCGGCCACAGATACGCAGTATTTT.

The chain has TRBV29-1 and TRBJ2-7; D perhaps matches TRBD1 (7 bases). Trimming took 7 bases from V and 7 from J, leaving 23 bases between them. CDR1 is SQVTM, CDR2 ANQGSEA, per germline. The CDR3 has 14 residues. The CDR3 region has the DNA TGCAGCGCGCTACGGGGGACAGCCTACAATGAGCAGTACTTC. It codes for CSALRGTAYNEQYF.

This clonotype was recorded a few times. V usage is TRBV20-1 and J usage is TRBJ2-7; no definite D call. V lost 3 bases and J lost 6, with 18 bases in between. The CDR3 has 14 amino acids. The germline V gene encodes CDR1 DFQATT and CDR2 SNEGSKA (reference sequence). The DNA for the CDR3 is TGCAGTGCTAGGGACGGATGGGGTGCCACCGAGCAGTACTTC. It specifies CSARDGWGATEQYF.

This clonotype was detected only a few times. The chain employs TRBV12-3 or TRBV12-4 and TRBJ1-2; 8 bases agree with TRBD1. The length of the CDR3 is 14 residues. Trimming removed 3 bases from V and 8 bases from J; junction bases left unmatched: 8. For the CDR3, the DNA is TGTGCCAGCAGTTTTGACAGGGGTTTGCGGGGCTACACCTTC. Its translation: CASSFDRGLRGYTF.

This clonotype was detected only a few times. V gene TRBV7-6 combines with J gene TRBJ2-4; TRBD1 agrees at 8 bases. The J call may be faulty, since TRBJ2-7 better matches the DNA end. CDR3 size: 17 residues. The V gene's germline CDR1 is SGHVS and CDR2 FNYEAQ. The CDR3 region is CASSYVSPGQGSYEQYF. CDR3 nucleotide sequence: TGTGCCAGCAGCTACGTTAGTCCCGGACAGGGTTCCTACGAGCAGTACTTC.

This clonotype appeared a few times. The rearrangement uses TRBV6-5 and TRBJ2-5; a possible D gene is TRBD2 (5 bases). CDR3 length equals 13 residues. The germline V and J ends were trimmed by 5 bases and 5 bases, with 12 bases remaining between them. Germline V lookup: CDR1 MNHEY, CDR2 SVGAGI. The CDR3 coding sequence is TGTGCCAGCAGTGACGGACTCGGGGAGACCCAGTACTTC. This sequence encodes CASSDGLGETQYF.

CDR3 nucleotides: TGTGCCAGCAGCCCCCAACTAGCGGGACCTTACGAGCAGTACTTC. Translating gives CASSPQLAGPYEQYF. The chain combines TRBV7-3 with TRBJ2-7; 10 bases fit TRBD2. The V gene end was trimmed by 5 bases and the J gene end by 4 bases; junction bases not matched to a gene: 8. This CDR3 is 15 amino acids long. The germline V gene has CDR1 SGHTA and CDR2 FQGTGA.

The rearrangement links TRBV20-1 to TRBJ1-5; 10 nucleotides match TRBD1. This CDR3 contains 16 residues. CDR1 and CDR2 (germline): DFQATT, SNEGSKA (reference sequence). Trimming at V came to 0 bases and at J to 7 bases, leaving 9 bases not matched to a gene. The CDR3 coding sequence is TGCAGTGCTAGAGATCTGAAGGGACAGGGGAGCCAGCCCCAGCATTTT. Translating it yields CSARDLKGQGSQPQHF.

As regards this clonotype: This may stem from a read error, because a much larger clone lies one nucleotide away. V and J are TRBV20-1 and TRBJ2-3, with D unresolved. Germline V gene sequence: CDR1 DFQATT, CDR2 SNEGSKA (reference sequence). The CDR3 contains 13 residues. Trimming removed 1 base from V and 6 bases from J, with 11 bases in between. The CDR3 bases are TGCAGTGCTAGAGGTACAGTAGGGGATACGCAGTATTTT. It yields the protein CSARGTVGDTQYF.

The rearrangement links TRBV7-8 to TRBJ2-1, with 8 bases fitting TRBD2. Germline V lookup: CDR1 SGHVS, CDR2 FQNEAQ. J gave up 0 bases and V 5 bases, and 6 bases lay outside the gene matches. The CDR3 totals 16 residues. The CDR3 sequence is CASSKLSGGSYNEQFF. Here the CDR3 DNA reads TGTGCCAGCAGCAAATTAAGCGGGGGCTCCTACAATGAGCAGTTCTTC.

V gene TRBV9 combines with J gene TRBJ2-3, with TRBD1 matching over 7 bases. The CDR3 has 15 residues. Germline lookup yields CDR1 SGDLS and CDR2 YYNGEE. With V trimmed by 0 bases and J by 2 bases, 3 bases remained unmatched. The CDR3 is CASSVEGQSTDTQYF. The CDR3 DNA sequence: TGTGCCAGCAGCGTAGAGGGACAGTCCACAGATACGCAGTATTTT.

This clonotype was seen more than once but under ten times. J is TRBJ2-7 and V is TRBV20-1; the match to TRBD1 covers 9 bases. This CDR3 contains 13 residues. V was pared by 7 bases and J by 6 bases, with 10 bases of the junction left unmatched. Per the germline V gene, CDR1 is DFQATT and CDR2 is SNEGSKA (reference sequence). This CDR3 is CSDRQGGVGEQYF. The CDR3 coding sequence is TGCAGTGATCGACAGGGGGGGGTTGGCGAGCAGTACTTC.

The CDR3 region is CASSADTSFGGYTF. The CDR3 bases are TGTGCCAGCAGTGCGGACACGTCCTTTGGAGGCTACACCTTC. The chain carries TRBV3-1 and TRBJ1-2, with D tentatively TRBD1 (5 bases). Trimming removed 6 bases at V and 8 bases at J, with 19 bases between. This CDR3 has 14 amino acids. Germline CDR1 reads LGHDT; CDR2 reads YNNKEL (reference sequence).